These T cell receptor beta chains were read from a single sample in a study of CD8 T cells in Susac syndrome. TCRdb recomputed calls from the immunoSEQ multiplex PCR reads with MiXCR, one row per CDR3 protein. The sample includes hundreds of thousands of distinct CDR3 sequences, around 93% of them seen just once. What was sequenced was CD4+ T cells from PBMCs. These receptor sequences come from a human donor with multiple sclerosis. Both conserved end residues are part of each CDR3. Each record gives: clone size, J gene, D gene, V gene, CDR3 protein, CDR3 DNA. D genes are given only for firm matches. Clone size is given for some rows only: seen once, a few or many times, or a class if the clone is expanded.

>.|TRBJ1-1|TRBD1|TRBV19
CASSIDGQGGTEAFF
TGTGCCAGTAGTATAGATGGCCAGGGGGGTACTGAAGCTTTCTTT
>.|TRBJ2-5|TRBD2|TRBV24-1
CATSERGLAGGPGRETQYF
TGTGCCACCAGTGAGCGGGGACTAGCGGGAGGGCCCGGTAGAGAGACCCAGTACTTC
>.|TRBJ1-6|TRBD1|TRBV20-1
CSARDWGQANNSPLHF
TGCAGTGCTAGAGATTGGGGACAGGCGAACAATTCACCCCTCCACTTT
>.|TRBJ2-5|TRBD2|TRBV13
CASSWPGLAGQETQYF
TGTGCCAGCAGCTGGCCGGGACTAGCGGGGCAAGAGACCCAGTACTTC
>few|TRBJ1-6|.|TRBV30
CAWTVGATLHF
TGTGCCTGGACAGTAGGAGCCACCCTCCACTTT
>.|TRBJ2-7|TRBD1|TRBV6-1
CASSEVGDSRSYEQYF
TGTGCCAGCAGTGAAGTGGGGGACAGCCGTTCCTACGAGCAGTACTTC
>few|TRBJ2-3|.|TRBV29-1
CSVSLARDTQYF
TGCAGCGTTAGCCTAGCCCGGGATACGCAGTATTTT
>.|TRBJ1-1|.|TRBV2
CASQGNTEAFF
TGTGCCAGCCAGGGGAACACTGAAGCTTTCTTT
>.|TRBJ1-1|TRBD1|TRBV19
CASSRDREDTEAFF
TGTGCCAGTAGTCGGGACAGGGAAGACACTGAAGCTTTCTTT
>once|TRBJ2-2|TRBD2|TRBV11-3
CASSPGASGGVTGELFF
TGTGCCAGCAGCCCCGGGGCTAGCGGAGGGGTCACCGGGGAGCTGTTTTTT
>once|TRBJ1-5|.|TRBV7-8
CASSLVAGGDSNQPQHF
TGTGCCAGCAGCTTAGTGGCCGGAGGGGATAGCAATCAGCCCCAGCATTTT
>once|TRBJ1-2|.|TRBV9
CASSQVNYGYTF
TGTGCCAGCAGCCAGGTCAACTATGGCTACACCTTC
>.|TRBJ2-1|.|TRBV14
CASSDVGGSYNEQFF
TGTGCCAGCAGCGACGTTGGGGGGTCCTACAATGAGCAGTTCTTC
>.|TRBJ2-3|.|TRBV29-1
CSVLEEQGRPDTQYF
TGCAGCGTTCTTGAGGAACAGGGTAGGCCAGATACGCAGTATTTT
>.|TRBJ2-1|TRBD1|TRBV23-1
CASSRSLDRGGGYNEQFF
TGCGCCAGCAGTCGTTCGTTGGACAGGGGTGGCGGGTACAATGAGCAGTTCTTC
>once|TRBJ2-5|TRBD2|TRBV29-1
CSVEGKGLAKMTQYF
TGCAGCGTAGAGGGAAAAGGACTAGCGAAGATGACCCAGTACTTC
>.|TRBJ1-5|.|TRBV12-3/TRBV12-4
CASTRAGGQYQPQHF
TGTGCCAGCACCCGAGCGGGGGGACAATACCAGCCCCAGCATTTT
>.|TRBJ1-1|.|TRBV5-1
CASSLAYWFFGTANTEAFF
TGCGCCAGCAGCTTGGCTTACTGGTTTTTTGGGACGGCGAACACTGAAGCTTTCTTT
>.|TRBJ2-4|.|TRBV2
CASSDFRSSYF
TGTGCCAGCAGTGACTTTAGGTCCTCTTACTTC
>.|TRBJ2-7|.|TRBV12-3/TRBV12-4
CASSQQGLVEQYF
TGTGCCAGCAGTCAACAGGGATTGGTCGAGCAGTACTTC
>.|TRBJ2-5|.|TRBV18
CASSPLQETQYF
TGTGCCAGCTCACCCCTCCAAGAGACCCAGTACTTC
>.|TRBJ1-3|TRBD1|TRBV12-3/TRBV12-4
CASSAQGAGGNTIYF
TGTGCCAGCAGTGCACAGGGGGCTGGTGGAAACACCATATATTTT
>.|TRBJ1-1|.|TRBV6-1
CASRETEPKTEAFF
TGTGCCAGCAGAGAGACAGAACCGAAGACTGAAGCTTTCTTT
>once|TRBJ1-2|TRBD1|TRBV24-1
CATSDPGQGENYGYTF
TGTGCCACCAGTGATCCCGGACAGGGGGAAAACTATGGCTACACCTTC
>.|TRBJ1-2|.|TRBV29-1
CSIGGYTF
TGCAGCATCGGCGGCTACACCTTC
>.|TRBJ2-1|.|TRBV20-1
CSAREPGAKQFF
TGCAGTGCTAGAGAGCCAGGGGCCAAGCAGTTCTTC
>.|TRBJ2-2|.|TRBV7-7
CASSLIPTGELFF
TGTGCCAGCAGCTTGATCCCCACCGGGGAGCTGTTTTTT
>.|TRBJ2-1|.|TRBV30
CAWSDTYNEQFF
TGTGCCTGGAGTGACACCTACAATGAGCAGTTCTTC
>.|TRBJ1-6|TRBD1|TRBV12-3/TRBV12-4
CASSMGQYNSPLHF
TGTGCCAGTTCTATGGGACAGTATAATTCACCCCTCCACTTT
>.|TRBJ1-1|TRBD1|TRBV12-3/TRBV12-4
CASSLQGQGLEAFF
TGTGCCAGCAGTCTTCAGGGACAGGGGCTTGAAGCTTTCTTT
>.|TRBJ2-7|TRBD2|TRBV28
CASSFIASGTYEQYF
TGTGCCAGCAGTTTTATAGCTAGCGGGACCTACGAGCAGTACTTC
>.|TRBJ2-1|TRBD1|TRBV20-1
CSASGTVSTYNEQFF
TGCAGTGCTTCCGGGACAGTGAGTACCTACAATGAGCAGTTCTTC
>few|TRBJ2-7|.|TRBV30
CASQGVYEQYF
TGTGCCTCCCAAGGCGTCTACGAGCAGTACTTC
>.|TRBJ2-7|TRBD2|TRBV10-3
CAISGTSGGNEQYF
TGTGCCATCAGCGGGACTAGCGGGGGGAACGAGCAGTACTTC
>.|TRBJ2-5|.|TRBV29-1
CSGAVTYQETQYF
TGCAGCGGGGCGGTGACCTACCAAGAGACCCAGTACTTC
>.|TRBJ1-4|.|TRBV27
CASSPRRRGTNEKLFF
TGTGCCAGCAGCCCACGTCGGAGGGGTACTAATGAAAAACTGTTTTTT
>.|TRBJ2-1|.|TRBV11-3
CASSSGTISYNEQFF
TGTGCCAGCAGCTCCGGGACAATTTCCTACAATGAGCAGTTCTTC
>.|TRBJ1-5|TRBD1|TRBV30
CAWTGAGRGRSPQHF
TGTGCCTGGACCGGGGCGGGCAGGGGGCGATCACCCCAGCATTTT
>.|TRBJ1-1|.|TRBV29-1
CSVEKLVNTEAFF
TGCAGCGTTGAAAAGCTCGTGAACACTGAAGCTTTCTTT
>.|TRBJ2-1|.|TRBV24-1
CATSDDWSNEQFF
TGTGCCACCAGTGATGACTGGTCCAATGAGCAGTTCTTC
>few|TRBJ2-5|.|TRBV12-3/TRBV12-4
CASSLGSGEETQYF
TGTGCCAGCAGTTTAGGTTCAGGGGAAGAGACCCAGTACTTC
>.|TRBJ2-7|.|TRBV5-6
CASSFFRASRPRSYEQYF
TGTGCCAGCAGCTTCTTCCGCGCGTCCCGTCCCCGCTCCTACGAGCAGTACTTC
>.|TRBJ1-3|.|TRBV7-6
CASSLGQNLGNTIYF
TGTGCCAGCAGCTTAGGTCAGAATCTGGGAAACACCATATATTTT